This T cell receptor beta chain is drawn from a study of T cells after yellow fever vaccination. Whole-study findings and limits: At around 96% for CD4 and approximately 89% for CD8, most primary-vaccination clones showed up again after the booster. One caveat is that FACS-sorted repertoires could contain abundant clonotypes contaminating from the bulk population. A limited proportion of clonotypes was detected within both the CD4 and CD8 compartments.

The V gene lost 6 bases and the J gene lost 8 bases, with 20 bases spanning the gap. CDR1 is MNHEY, CDR2 SMNVEV, per germline (reference sequence). The CDR3 has 15 residues. Generation of TCR cDNA used 5'RACE template switching (which added a universal primer site and UMIs). TCRdb re-analysed the 5' RACE reads in MiXCR, keeping a single row per CDR3 protein. The sample holds 300,000 to 400,000 distinct CDR3 sequences, over 8% seen once. With regard to this clonotype: Its antigen is still unknown.

This clonotype originated in a man in his late teens or twenties who received the YFV17D yellow fever vaccine. Sequencing used PBMCs, obtained on the day of the first yellow fever vaccination. The V call is TRBV27, the J call TRBJ1-3; D perhaps matches TRBD1 (6 bases). The CDR3 is CASRQGQSLGYTIYF. Written as DNA, the CDR3 is TGTGCCAGCAGACAGGGACAAAGCCTTGGGTACACCATATATTTT.